This T cell receptor (beta chain) was observed in a study of shared clonotypes between healthy human individuals. Background on the study: CD4 naive and memory got three plates each, CD8 naive two, CD8 memory one.

Once extracted for a subset, genomic DNA was divided evenly among several immunoSEQ plates. Original data processing: Junction-only immunoSEQ data arrived without quality scores, meaning filtering differed. Some clones are missing from TCRdb's copy, which holds only in-frame ones; the method was immunoSEQ multiplex PCR. V, J and clone size are those of that table, while D and trimming were read from the DNA. This sample carries around 580,000 clones, roughly 98% of them seen once, and the ten largest clones take 0.3%. Selected positively for CCR7 and CD45RO-negative, naive CD8 cells excluded terminally differentiated effector memory CD45RA+ cells. The CDR3 consists of 17 residues. J gave up 3 bases and V 3 bases, and 10 bases lay outside the gene matches. Germline CDR1 reads MNHNS; CDR2 reads SASEGT.

This clonotype originated in a man aged 30-40 years in good health. Sequenced sample: naive CD8+ T cells sorted from blood. The V gene is TRBV6-1, the J gene TRBJ2-7, with TRBD2 identical over 11 bases. The CDR3 region has the DNA TGTGCCAGCAGTGATAGGACTAGCGGGCGGTTTTACTACGAGCAGTACTTC. Protein: CASSDRTSGRFYYEQYF.